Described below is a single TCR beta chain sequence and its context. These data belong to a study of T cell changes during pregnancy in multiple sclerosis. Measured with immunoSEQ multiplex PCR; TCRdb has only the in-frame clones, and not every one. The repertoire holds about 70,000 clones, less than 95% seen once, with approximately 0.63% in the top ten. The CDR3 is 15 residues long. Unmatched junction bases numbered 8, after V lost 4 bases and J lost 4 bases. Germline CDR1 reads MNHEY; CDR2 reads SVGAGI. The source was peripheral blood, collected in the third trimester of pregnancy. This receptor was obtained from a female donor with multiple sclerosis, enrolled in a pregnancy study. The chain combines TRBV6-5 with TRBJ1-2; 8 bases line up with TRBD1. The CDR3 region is CASSSTGALVYGYTF. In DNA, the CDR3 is TGTGCCAGCAGTTCGACAGGGGCTCTCGTCTATGGCTACACCTTC.